These 14 T cell receptor beta chains were sequenced from one sample in a study of T cell clusters in autoimmune cytopenias. TRB was amplified by touch-down multiplex PCR, primer pools A and B combined. TCRdb re-called the multiplex PCR reads; one entry per CDR3 protein, DNA not given. The table counts 7,000 to 7,500 distinct CDR3 sequences; approximately 24% lies in the top ten. TRB amplification used roughly 250 ng of peripheral blood genomic DNA. The same specimen was also included in a second study, on T cell repertoires in aging, cancer and after chemotherapy.

The sample taken for sequencing was peripheral blood. These receptors originate from a human donor in good health.

This chain links TRBV7-9 with TRBJ1-6. Germline loops: CDR1 SEHNR, CDR2 FQNEAQ (reference sequence). The CDR3 contains 14 residues. Here the CDR3 reads CASSFQTDHSPLHF.

The rearrangement uses TRBV5-5 and TRBJ2-7; checking the TCRdb D call of TRBD1 is not possible without DNA. This CDR3 is built from 15 residues. The germline gives CDR1 SGHKS, CDR2 YYEKEE (reference sequence). The CDR3 sequence: CASSSSGTGIYEQYF. The variable domain in full, with the rest retrieved from reference TRBV5-5 and TRBJ2-7, is DAGVTQSPTHLIKTRGQQVTLRCSPISGHKSVSWYQQVLGQGPQFIFQYYEKEERGRGNFPDRFSARQFPNYSSELNVNALLLGDSALYLCASSSSGTGIYEQYFGPGTRLTVT.

The CDR3 spells CASSLVPSEQYF. This chain connects TRBV12-3 or TRBV12-4 to TRBJ2-7. This CDR3 has 12 residues.

CDR3 loop: CASSLAGSGGYNEQFF. This chain uses TRBV5-4 with TRBJ2-1; TCRdb selects TRBD2, and the lack of DNA leaves this call unchecked. The CDR3 sequence is 16 residues long. The V gene's germline CDR1 is SGHNT and CDR2 YYREEE (reference sequence).

The genes are TRBV15 and TRBJ2-1; TCRdb picks TRBD2, but there is no DNA to check that call. Germline assignment: CDR1 LNHNV and CDR2 YYDKDF (reference sequence). This CDR3 has 14 residues. The CDR3 sequence: CATSGGLAYNEQFF.

The chain carries TRBV27 and TRBJ2-7; TCRdb's assignment of TRBD2 cannot be checked, as there is no DNA. Germline V CDR1 and CDR2: MNHEY, SMNVEV (reference sequence). The CDR3 sequence is 15 residues long. CDR3 residues: CASRDSPGTPYEQYF.

J is TRBJ1-6 and V is TRBV6-2 or TRBV6-3; TCRdb outputs TRBD1, but without DNA this stays unchecked. Germline V gene lookup returns CDR1 MNHEY and CDR2 SVGEGT. CDR3 size: 15 residues. CDR3 residues: CASTGQGRKNSPLHF.

The chain combines TRBV6-5 with TRBJ2-7; as DNA is missing, the TRBD1 call by TCRdb cannot be tested. Germline CDR1 and CDR2: MNHEY and SVGAGI. The CDR3 covers 15 residues. The CDR3 region is CASSSSGTGSYEQYF.

V is TRBV7-2 and J is TRBJ2-4; there is no DNA to check the TCRdb D call of TRBD1. Germline CDR1 SGHTA, CDR2 FQGNSA. CDR3 length equals 17 residues. This CDR3 is CASSLVQGSLAKNIQYF.

The chain links TRBV30 to TRBJ1-1; the TRBD1 assignment by TCRdb is unverifiable without DNA. CDR1 GTSNPN and CDR2 SVGIG come from the germline V gene (reference sequence). CDR3 length: 14 amino acids. The CDR3 loop reads CAWNRGQMNTEAFF.

V usage is TRBV28 and J usage is TRBJ2-5. Germline CDR1 reads MDHEN; CDR2 reads SYDVKM. The CDR3 sequence is 12 residues long. CDR3 amino acids: CASSFLVETQYF.

Considering frequency, this clonotype is medium-sized. The V call is TRBV6-4, the J call TRBJ2-1. This CDR3 region has 14 residues. Germline V gene data show CDR1 as MRHNA and CDR2 as SNTAGT. The CDR3 is CASSDSLDRNEQFF.

The rearrangement joins TRBV5-1 to TRBJ2-7. The germline gives CDR1 SGHRS, CDR2 YFSETQ. CDR3 length equals 12 residues. The CDR3 here is CASSASTYEQYF.

This chain joins TRBV20-1 and TRBJ1-5; TCRdb lists TRBD1, though no DNA is available to test this call. CDR3 length: 15 amino acids. Germline loops: CDR1 DFQATT, CDR2 SNEGSKA (reference sequence). CDR3 sequence: CSAVSGTGANQPQHF.